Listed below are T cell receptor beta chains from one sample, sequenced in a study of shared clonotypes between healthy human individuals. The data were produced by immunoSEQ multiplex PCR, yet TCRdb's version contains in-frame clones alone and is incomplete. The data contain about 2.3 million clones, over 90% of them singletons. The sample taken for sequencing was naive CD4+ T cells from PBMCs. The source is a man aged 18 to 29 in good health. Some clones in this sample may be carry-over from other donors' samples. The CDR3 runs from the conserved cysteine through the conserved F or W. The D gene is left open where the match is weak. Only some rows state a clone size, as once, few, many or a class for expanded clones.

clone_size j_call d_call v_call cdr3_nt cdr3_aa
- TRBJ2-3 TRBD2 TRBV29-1 TGCAGCGCCCTAAAGCGGGAGGGCCTACGTAGCACAGATACGCAGTATTTT CSALKREGLRSTDTQYF
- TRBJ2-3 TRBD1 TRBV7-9 TGTGCCAGCAGCCCTAGGGGACAGGGGGCATCCGATACGCAGTATTTT CASSPRGQGASDTQYF
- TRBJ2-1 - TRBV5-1 TGCGCCAGCAGCTTGGGTGCCAATGAGCAGTTCTTC CASSLGANEQFF
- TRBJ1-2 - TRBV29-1 TGCAGCGTGAATACACAGGGTGACTATGGCTACACCTTC CSVNTQGDYGYTF
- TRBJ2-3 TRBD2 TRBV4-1 TGCGCCAGCAGCCGCCTAGCGGGAGCTGCGGATACGCAGTATTTT CASSRLAGAADTQYF
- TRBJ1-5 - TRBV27 TGTGCCAGCCGGTGGTCGGGGTTAAGCGATAGTCAGCATTTT CASRWSGLSDSQHF
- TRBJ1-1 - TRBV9 TGTGCCAGCAGCGTAGAACCAAGGACTGAAGCTTTCTTT CASSVEPRTEAFF
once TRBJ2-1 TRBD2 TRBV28 TGTGCCAGCAGTTTCTCCGGGAGGGGGGCCAATGAGCAGTTCTTC CASSFSGRGANEQFF
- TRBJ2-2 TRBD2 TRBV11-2 TGTGCCAGCAGCCCGAGAGGAGCGGGAAGGCGGACCGGGGAGCTGTTTTTT CASSPRGAGRRTGELFF
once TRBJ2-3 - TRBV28 TGTGCCAGCAGTCCAGACCCGACGGATACGCAGTATTTT CASSPDPTDTQYF
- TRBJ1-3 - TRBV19 TGTGCCAGTACAGGGTACGGAAACACCATATATTTT CASTGYGNTIYF
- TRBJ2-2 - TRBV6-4 TGTGCCAGCAGTGACCTGACCGGGGAGCTGTTTTTT CASSDLTGELFF
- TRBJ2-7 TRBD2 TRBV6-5 TGTGCCAGCAGTACCGGGACTACCCTCTACGAGCAGTACTTC CASSTGTTLYEQYF